The 30 T cell receptor beta chains below all came from one sample that was sequenced in a study of cytomegalovirus exposure and HLA in healthy donors. It was with 60 Vbeta and 13 Jbeta primers that the PCR ran. Sequencing used immunoSEQ multiplex PCR; TCRdb keeps in-frame clones, though not all of them. In the table there are 170,000 or so clones, about 78% of which are singletons. The source material was PBMCs. All receptors derive from a woman in her 50s in good health and CMV-seropositive.

The J gene is TRBJ2-2, the V gene TRBV30; no clear D. The CDR3 runs to 12 residues. V gave up 3 bases and J gave up 6 bases, with 8 bases separating them. The germline V gene encodes CDR1 GTSNPN and CDR2 SVGIG (reference sequence). The CDR3: CAWSNNAGELFF. In nucleotides, the CDR3 is TGTGCCTGGAGCAACAATGCCGGGGAGCTGTTTTTT.

CDR3 in amino acids: CASSLASQENSPLHF. The CDR3 region has the DNA TGTGCCAGCTCACTGGCCTCGCAGGAAAATTCACCCCTCCACTTT. This chain connects TRBV18 to TRBJ1-6; D unclear. The CDR3 covers 15 residues. V was pared by 4 bases and J by 7 bases, with 14 bases between. CDR1 KGHSH and CDR2 LQKENI come from the germline V gene.

V usage is TRBV18 and J usage is TRBJ2-3; possible D gene TRBD1, 5 bases. The CDR3 totals 14 residues. Trimming removed 4 bases at V and 4 bases at J, with 12 bases between. Germline CDR1 is KGHSH and CDR2 is LQKENI. CDR3 DNA sequence: TGTGCCAGCTCACTACTGACAGACTCAGATACGCAGTATTTT. Protein product: CASSLLTDSDTQYF. Together with reference TRBV18 and TRBJ2-3, the CDR3 gives the full variable domain: NAGVMQNPRHLVRRRGQEARLRCSPMKGHSHVYWYRQLPEEGLKFMVYLQKENIIDESGMPKERFSAEFPKEGPSILRIQQVVRGDSAAYFCASSLLTDSDTQYFGPGTRLTVL.

Regarding this clone: Relative to the germline gene, one junction end is altered; a read error may explain this. The rearrangement joins TRBV5-8 to TRBJ1-5; maybe TRBD1 (5 bases). The CDR3 contains 15 residues. CDR1 and CDR2 from the germline V gene are SGHTS and YDEGEE. CDR3 loop: CASSLVRGWDQLQHF. The CDR3 region has the DNA TGTGCCAGCAGCTTGGTTCGGGGGTGGGATCAGCTCCAGCATTTT.

On this clone itself: This same CDR3 is encoded by further DNA sequences in the sample. This chain joins TRBV9 and TRBJ2-3; 8 bases map to TRBD2. The CDR3 is 14 amino acids. Germline V gene data show CDR1 as SGDLS and CDR2 as YYNGEE. V shed 3 bases and J 3 bases; nucleotides not matched to a gene: 3. The CDR3 nucleotides read TGTGCCAGCAGCGGCAGCGGGGGAACAGATACGCAGTATTTT. Amino acids: CASSGSGGTDTQYF.

A few counts support this clone. The chain links TRBV5-5 to TRBJ1-5; no clear D. V was trimmed by 4 bases and J by 3 bases, leaving 11 bases between them. CDR1 and CDR2 (germline): SGHKS, YYEKEE (reference sequence). The CDR3 sequence is 14 residues long. This CDR3 reads CASSINSANQPQHF. In nucleotides, the CDR3 is TGTGCCAGCAGCATCAATAGTGCCAATCAGCCCCAGCATTTT.

This clone was observed a handful of times. The chain uses TRBV5-1 and TRBJ1-1; the D gene is possibly TRBD1 (5 bases). This CDR3 has 14 amino acids. CDR1 and CDR2 (germline): SGHRS, YFSETQ. Trimming left V 6 bases short and J 3 bases short, with 15 bases between. Here the CDR3 reads CASKVGVDDTEAFF. The CDR3 DNA is TGCGCCAGCAAGGTAGGGGTGGATGACACTGAAGCTTTCTTT.

In its sample, this clone was seen once. The chain links TRBV7-8 to TRBJ2-2; maybe TRBD2 (6 bases). Trimming shortened V by 4 bases and J by 7 bases, and 13 bases separated the two germline ends. In germline, CDR1 is SGHVS, CDR2 FQNEAQ. This CDR3 spans 14 amino acids. The CDR3 nucleotides are TGTGCCAGCAGCTCCGCGGGACGCATCGGGGAGCTGTTTTTT. The encoded protein is CASSSAGRIGELFF.

This clone was counted between two and nine times. A junction end diverges from the germline sequence, so it may reflect a read error. The J gene is TRBJ2-3, the V gene TRBV6-4; tentatively, D is TRBD2 (6 bases). The CDR3 is made up of 16 amino acids. Germline values: CDR1 MRHNA, CDR2 SNTAGT. CDR3: CASSYSWGEGTDTQYF. The CDR3 DNA is TGTGCCAGCAGTTACTCGTGGGGGGAAGGCACAGATACGCAGTATTTT.

This clone was counted once. J is TRBJ1-6 and V is TRBV2, with D hard to call. The V end was cut by 3 bases, the J end by 7 bases, with 13 bases between. Germline CDR1 and CDR2: SNHLY and FYNNEI. The CDR3 totals 15 residues. CDR3 loop: CASSERVAGNSPLHF. DNA of the CDR3: TGTGCCAGCAGTGAGAGGGTGGCGGGAAATTCACCCCTCCACTTT.

The genes are TRBV12-5 and TRBJ2-3; tentative D call: TRBD2 (6 bases). CDR3 length: 13 amino acids. Looked up from germline, CDR1 is LGHNT and CDR2 is FRNRAP. V dropped 9 bases and J dropped 3 bases, with 13 bases sitting between them. The CDR3 reads CASREWGTDTQYF. DNA for the CDR3: TGTGCTAGCCGGGAGTGGGGGACAGATACGCAGTATTTT. Filled out from reference TRBV12-5 and TRBJ2-3, the complete variable domain reads DARVTQTPRHKVTEMGQEVTMRCQPILGHNTVFWYRQTMMQGLELLAYFRNRAPLDDSGMPKDRFSAEMPDATLATLKIQPSEPRDSAVYFCASREWGTDTQYFGPGTRLTVL.

Written as DNA, the CDR3 is TGTGCCAGCAGTGTAGACAGGGGATCTAACTATGGCTACACCTTC. Amino acids: CASSVDRGSNYGYTF. The chain couples TRBV2 to TRBJ1-2, with 8 nucleotides matching TRBD1. V gave up 4 bases and J gave up 0 bases; unmatched junction bases: 4. The CDR3 extends over 15 amino acids. Looked up from germline, CDR1 is SNHLY and CDR2 is FYNNEI.

The V call is TRBV19, the J call TRBJ2-1, with D perhaps matching TRBD1 (5 bases). This CDR3 region has 12 residues. The germline CDR1 and CDR2 sequences are LNHDA and SQIVND (reference sequence). Trimming pared 7 bases from V and 4 bases from J, leaving 8 bases between. This CDR3 is CASKGKYNEQFF. CDR3 bases: TGTGCCAGTAAGGGGAAATACAATGAGCAGTTCTTC.

This sequence joins TRBV6-1 and TRBJ2-7, with D tentatively TRBD1 (6 bases). CDR3 length equals 13 residues. V was pared by 5 bases and J by 4 bases, with 12 bases between. Germline-derived CDR1 and CDR2 are MNHNS and SASEGT. In nucleotides, the CDR3 is TGTGCCAGCAGTAGGGGGACCGTTTACGAGCAGTACTTC. It translates to CASSRGTVYEQYF.

The chain combines TRBV27 with TRBJ2-5; unclear D gene. CDR3 length: 11 amino acids. The germline gives CDR1 MNHEY, CDR2 SMNVEV (reference sequence). Trimming removed 4 bases from V and 4 bases from J, with 4 bases in between. CDR3 protein: CASSSLETQYF. CDR3 DNA sequence: TGTGCCAGCAGTTCTTTAGAGACCCAGTACTTC.

The rearrangement joins TRBV7-2 to TRBJ2-5, with 7 bases matching TRBD2. This CDR3 comprises 14 residues. The germline gives CDR1 SGHTA, CDR2 FQGNSA. J gave up 5 bases and V 2 bases, and 5 bases lay outside the gene matches. The DNA for the CDR3 is TGTGCCAGCAGCTTATTGCGGGGGAGGGAGACCCAGTACTTC. As protein: CASSLLRGRETQYF.

The chain has TRBV5-4 and TRBJ2-2, with D maybe TRBD2 (7 bases). V was shortened by 5 bases and J by 3 bases, with 14 bases between the two germline ends. This CDR3 contains 15 residues. CDR1 and CDR2 from the germline V gene are SGHNT and YYREEE (reference sequence). CDR3 region: CASSRRGADTGELFF. The DNA of the CDR3 is TGTGCCAGCAGTCGTCGGGGGGCCGACACCGGGGAGCTGTTTTTT.

This clone was seen just once. This rearrangement joins TRBV9 to TRBJ2-3, with 7 bases lining up with TRBD1. The length of the CDR3 is 16 residues. Germline V gene data show CDR1 as SGDLS and CDR2 as YYNGEE. V lost 4 bases, J lost 0 bases, and 8 bases stayed unmatched. CDR3 in amino acids: CASSTPRQGSTDTQYF. The CDR3 coding sequence is TGTGCCAGCAGCACACCCCGACAGGGAAGCACAGATACGCAGTATTTT. Full variable domain (rest looked up from reference TRBV9 and TRBJ2-3): DSGVTQTPKHLITATGQRVTLRCSPRSGDLSVYWYQQSLDQGLQFLIQYYNGEERAKGNILERFSAQQFPDLHSELNLSSLELGDSALYFCASSTPRQGSTDTQYFGPGTRLTVL.

The genes are TRBV7-9 and TRBJ1-2; 8 bases are a match to TRBD1. Germline-derived CDR1 and CDR2 are SEHNR and FQNEAQ (reference sequence). The length of the CDR3 is 14 residues. The V gene end was trimmed by 5 bases and the J gene end by 4 bases; junction bases not matched to a gene: 6. As DNA, the CDR3 is TGTGCCAGCAGCCCCCAGGGGGCCACCTATGGCTACACCTTC. Protein sequence: CASSPQGATYGYTF.

The rearrangement uses TRBV18 and TRBJ2-7; 10 positions agree with TRBD1. The J segment lost 1 base and the V segment lost 3 bases, leaving 9 bases of the junction unmatched. The CDR3 extends over 17 amino acids. Germline V gene sequence: CDR1 KGHSH, CDR2 LQKENI. The CDR3 loop reads CASSPSTGTGASYEQYF. The CDR3 DNA sequence: TGTGCCAGCTCACCGTCGACCGGGACAGGGGCGTCCTACGAGCAGTACTTC.

The chain joins TRBV7-2 to TRBJ2-5; TRBD1 might be the D (6 bases). The DNA end is a closer match to TRBJ2-7, so the J assignment may be wrong. This CDR3 region has 13 residues. The germline CDR1 and CDR2 sequences are SGHTA and FQGNSA. CDR3 amino acids: CASSFDRTYEQYF. The DNA of the CDR3 is TGTGCCAGCAGCTTCGACAGGACCTACGAGCAGTACTTC.

V gene TRBV4-2 combines with J gene TRBJ1-1; no clear D gene. The V gene's germline CDR1 is LGHNA and CDR2 YNFKEQ. Trimming took off 0 bases at V and 4 bases at J, with 15 bases between the two ends. This CDR3 has 16 residues. DNA of the CDR3: TGTGCCAGCAGCCAAGATGAGGAGGGAGCGGGCACTGAAGCTTTCTTT. Its protein product is CASSQDEEGAGTEAFF.

The chain uses TRBV27 and TRBJ2-3, with 7 bases identical to TRBD2. The CDR3 covers 12 residues. J lost 1 base, V lost 10 bases, and 2 bases had no gene match. Germline V gene sequence: CDR1 MNHEY, CDR2 SMNVEV (reference sequence). The CDR3: CATAGGTDTQYF. The CDR3 nucleotides read TGTGCCACCGCGGGGGGCACAGATACGCAGTATTTT.

The chain joins TRBV6-1 to TRBJ1-2; D call uncertain. The CDR3 is 10 residues long. Germline CDR1 is MNHNS and CDR2 is SASEGT. Deletions cut 7 bases from V and 8 bases from J, with 8 bases between. CDR3 loop: CASTGEGYTF. In DNA form, the CDR3 reads TGTGCCAGCACCGGTGAAGGCTACACCTTC.

This chain connects TRBV9 to TRBJ2-7; TRBD1 matches at 7 bases. The CDR3 loop spans 13 amino acids. Germline CDR1 SGDLS, CDR2 YYNGEE. V trimming: 4 bases; J trimming: 5 bases; junction bases outside the gene matches: 6. The CDR3 region is CASSPRQGHEQYF. CDR3 bases: TGTGCCAGCAGCCCCCGACAGGGACACGAGCAGTACTTC.

The chain uses TRBV15 and TRBJ1-6, with 8 positions matching TRBD1. Germline CDR1 is LNHNV and CDR2 is YYDKDF (reference sequence). The J segment lost 12 bases and the V segment lost 4 bases, leaving 11 bases of the junction unmatched. The CDR3 length is 15 residues. The CDR3 region is CATSILQGGRGPLHF. The CDR3 bases are TGTGCCACCAGCATACTACAGGGGGGGCGAGGACCCCTCCACTTT.

This clone was counted between two and nine times. The chain couples TRBV7-7 to TRBJ2-5, with D perhaps matching TRBD2 (6 bases). V was pared by 2 bases and J by 5 bases, with 12 bases between. The CDR3 consists of 14 residues. CDR1 is SSHAT, CDR2 FNYEAQ, per germline (reference sequence). CDR3 loop: CASSLFGTPETQYF. In DNA form, the CDR3 reads TGTGCCAGCAGCTTATTTGGGACTCCCGAGACCCAGTACTTC.

This clone has a single count. This chain links TRBV29-1 with TRBJ2-1, with 8 nucleotides matching TRBD2. Trimming at V came to 7 bases and at J to 9 bases, leaving 11 bases not matched to a gene. Germline assignment: CDR1 SQVTM and CDR2 ANQGSEA. The CDR3 is made up of 13 amino acids. The CDR3 DNA sequence: TGCAGCGCAGACATTAGCGGGAACGGTGAGCAGTTCTTC. Translating gives CSADISGNGEQFF.

The rearrangement joins TRBV6-5 to TRBJ2-6; possible D gene TRBD2, 5 bases. V lost 6 bases and J lost 4, with 13 bases in between. The CDR3 spans 15 residues. Germline CDR1 reads MNHEY; CDR2 reads SVGAGI. DNA for the CDR3: TGTGCCAGCAGCCGCGCGGGTACCGGGGCCAACGTCCTGACTTTC. This sequence encodes CASSRAGTGANVLTF.

The V call is TRBV15, the J call TRBJ1-4; 8 bases map to TRBD1. The CDR3 is made up of 16 amino acids. Germline CDR1 is LNHNV and CDR2 is YYDKDF (reference sequence). V shed 0 bases, J shed 7 bases, and the junction held 7 bases outside the gene matches. In DNA, the CDR3 is TGTGCCACCAGCAGAGATCTAACAGGGGGTGGTGAAAAACTGTTTTTT. Its translation: CATSRDLTGGGEKLFF.